These T cell receptor beta chains were read from a single sample in a study of T cell changes during pregnancy in multiple sclerosis. Profiling relied on immunoSEQ multiplex PCR, and the TCRdb table lists in-frame clones only, not all of them. Among approximately 40,000 clones listed, around 96% were seen once. Here the sequenced sample was peripheral blood, taken in the second trimester of pregnancy. The receptors come from a female donor with multiple sclerosis, enrolled in a pregnancy study. CDR3s include the opening cysteine and the closing phenylalanine or tryptophan. D genes are given only for firm matches. Clone sizes are given selectively: once, few, many, or a class where the clone is expanded.

cdr3_length j_call v_call clone_size d_call cdr3_nt cdr3_aa
15 TRBJ2-7 TRBV9 . . TGTGCCAGCAGCGTAGGCCAGGGAAACTCATACGAGCAGTACTTC CASSVGQGNSYEQYF
12 TRBJ1-2 TRBV27 once . TGTGCCAGCAGTTTAGGGGGGGATGGCTACACCTTC CASSLGGDGYTF
15 TRBJ1-1 TRBV2 . . TGTGCCAGCAGTCCACAGAAGGGGATGAACACTGAAGCTTTCTTT CASSPQKGMNTEAFF
17 TRBJ1-5 TRBV19 few TRBD1 TGTGCCAGTAACGAAGAAAGGGACAGCTTTAGCAATCAGCCCCAGCATTTT CASNEERDSFSNQPQHF
15 TRBJ2-5 TRBV11-2 . TRBD2 TGTGCCACGACCGGGACTAGCGGGGGGGGCGAGACCCAGTACTTC CATTGTSGGGETQYF
15 TRBJ2-1 TRBV18 . TRBD2 TGTGCCAGCTCACCTGTAGCGGGAGGTACGAATGAGCAGTTCTTC CASSPVAGGTNEQFF
15 TRBJ2-2 TRBV18 once TRBD1 TGTGCCAGCTCACCACCGGGACAGGGGGCCGGGGAGCTGTTTTTT CASSPPGQGAGELFF
16 TRBJ1-4 TRBV19 . TRBD1 TGTGCCAGTAGTCCTCGGACAGGAGCAACTAATGAAAAACTGTTTTTT CASSPRTGATNEKLFF
18 TRBJ2-7 TRBV7-9 once TRBD1 TGTGCCAGCAGCCTGTCCAGGACGGGACAGGGGATTCCCTACGAGCAGTACTTC CASSLSRTGQGIPYEQYF
17 TRBJ2-1 TRBV2 . TRBD2 TGTGCCAGCAGTGAAACCCAGCGGGGGGGCGCCTACAATGAGCAGTTCTTC CASSETQRGGAYNEQFF
16 TRBJ2-1 TRBV30 . TRBD2 TGTGCCTGGAGTGGACTAGCGGGAGTATCCTACAATGAGCAGTTCTTC CAWSGLAGVSYNEQFF
13 TRBJ2-7 TRBV16 . . TGTGCCAGCAGCCAGGCCGACAGGAACGAGCAGTACTTC CASSQADRNEQYF
14 TRBJ2-3 TRBV18 . TRBD1 TGTGCCAGCTCACCAGGACAGGGCCCAGATACGCAGTATTTT CASSPGQGPDTQYF
15 TRBJ2-1 TRBV5-1 . TRBD1 TGCGCCAGCAGCACCGCCCAGGGGGCCTACAATGAGCAGTTCTTC CASSTAQGAYNEQFF
16 TRBJ2-1 TRBV4-1 . TRBD2 TGCGCCAGCAGCCAGATTAGCGGGAGGCAGGACAATGAGCAGTTCTTC CASSQISGRQDNEQFF
16 TRBJ2-7 TRBV28 . . TGTGCCAGCAGTCCCATGTGGGGGCCGAGCTCCTACGAGCAGTACTTC CASSPMWGPSSYEQYF
16 TRBJ2-4 TRBV2 . . TGTGCCAGCTCCCGCGGCGGCTCCTTAGCCAAAAACATTCAGTACTTC CASSRGGSLAKNIQYF
14 TRBJ2-3 TRBV2 . . TGTGCCAGCACGAGGAGCGGCGACACAGATACGCAGTATTTT CASTRSGDTDTQYF